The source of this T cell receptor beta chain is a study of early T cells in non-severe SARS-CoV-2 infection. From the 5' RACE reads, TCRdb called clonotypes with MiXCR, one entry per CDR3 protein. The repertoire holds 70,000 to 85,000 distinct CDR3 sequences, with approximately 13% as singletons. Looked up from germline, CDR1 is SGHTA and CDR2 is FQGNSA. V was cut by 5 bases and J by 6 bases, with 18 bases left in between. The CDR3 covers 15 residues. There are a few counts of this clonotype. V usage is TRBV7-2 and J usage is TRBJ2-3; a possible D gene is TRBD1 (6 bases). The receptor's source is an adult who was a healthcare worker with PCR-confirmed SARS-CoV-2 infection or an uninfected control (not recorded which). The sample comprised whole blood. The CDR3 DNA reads TGTGCCAGCAGCCAGACAGGTACTTCAGCGGATACGCAGTATTTT. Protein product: CASSQTGTSADTQYF. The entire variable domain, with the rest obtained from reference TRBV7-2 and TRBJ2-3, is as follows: GAGVSQSPSNKVTEKGKDVELRCDPISGHTALYWYRQSLGQGLEFLIYFQGNSAPDKSGLPSDRFSAERTGGSVSTLTIQRTQQEDSAVYLCASSQTGTSADTQYFGPGTRLTVL.